The clone carrying this TCR beta chain was observed a single time. The record originates from a study of regulatory and conventional T cells in RAG deficiency. Here immunoSEQ multiplex PCR was the method, and the copy in TCRdb shows in-frame clones only, minus some. The top ten clones hold 0.5% to 0.55% of a sample with more than 35,000 clones, about 90% of them seen once. Genomic DNA came from blood conventional CD4+ T cells gated CD25-low CD127-high. V lost 4 bases to trimming and J lost 0 bases; unmatched junction nucleotides: 10. The CDR3 extends over 16 amino acids. Germline-derived CDR1 and CDR2 are SGHRS and YFSETQ. These data also formed part of another study, on regulatory T cells. As that report states: The primer mix had 52 TRBV and 13 TRBJ primers.

Sequenced material: CD4+ effector T cells sorted from blood. The sequence was obtained from a human donor in good health. The V and J genes are TRBV5-1 and TRBJ2-7; 7 bases are a match to TRBD1. CDR3 in amino acids: CASSPSGTAISYEQYF. The CDR3 nucleotides are TGCGCCAGCAGCCCCTCCGGGACAGCAATCTCCTACGAGCAGTACTTC.